Listed below are T cell receptor beta chains from one sample, sequenced in a study of control samples from healthy donors and cancer patients. Some clones are missing from TCRdb's copy, which holds only in-frame ones; the method was immunoSEQ multiplex PCR. This table holds about 180,000 clones, approximately 94% found once. Sequencing input: blood. These receptors came from a woman younger than 35 in good health. The CDR3 runs from the conserved cysteine through the conserved F or W.

V gene,J gene,CDR3 length,CDR3 protein
TRBV20-1,TRBJ2-1,11,CSASGVYEQFF
TRBV6-6,TRBJ1-1,14,CASSYTRRGTEAFF
TRBV18,TRBJ2-2,15,CASSLLGTTTGELFF
TRBV7-9,TRBJ2-1,18,CASSSLGGRAETYNEQFF
TRBV7-2,TRBJ2-2,14,CASSLGSRAGELFF
TRBV12-5,TRBJ2-3,12,CASMGNTDTQYF
TRBV19,TRBJ1-3,15,CASSIVQSSGNTIYF
TRBV7-2,TRBJ1-3,17,CASSSYPRGPRGDTIYF
TRBV15,TRBJ1-2,13,CATSRDNNYGYTF
TRBV3-1/TRBV3-2,TRBJ2-2,14,CASSHRGRGGELFF
TRBV19,TRBJ2-1,16,CASSSLSGRAVNEQFF